One and the same sample provided the 3 T cell receptor beta chains below, sequenced in a study of beta chain features in type 1 diabetes. Reverse transcription of all isolated RNA meant that expressed TCRB transcripts were sequenced. Data came from immunoSEQ multiplex PCR; TCRdb stores just in-frame clones and leaves some out. The sample has about 300,000 clones, 8% seen once. Sequenced input: central memory CD4+ T cells from blood. The source of these receptors is a young woman in good health.

The chain's CDR3 is CASSRGQGASGNQPQHF. CDR3 in DNA: TGCGCCAGCAGCCGAGGACAGGGGGCGAGCGGCAATCAGCCCCAGCATTTT. J is TRBJ1-5 and V is TRBV4-1, with TRBD1 identical over 11 bases. Germline CDR1 reads MGHRA; CDR2 reads YSYEKL. The CDR3 is 17 amino acids. Trimming cost V 4 bases and J 2 bases; bases outside gene matches: 7.

This clone was detected a few times. This rearrangement joins TRBV4-2 to TRBJ2-3, with D unresolved. Germline lookup yields CDR1 LGHNA and CDR2 YNFKEQ. This CDR3 comprises 13 residues. V dropped 4 bases and J dropped 6 bases, with 11 bases sitting between them. The CDR3 loop is CASSPEQPDTQYF. The CDR3 region has the DNA TGTGCCAGCAGCCCAGAACAGCCCGATACGCAGTATTTT.

V is TRBV9 and J is TRBJ2-3; TRBD2 matches at 14 bases. The CDR3 is 18 amino acids. Losses at the gene ends were 1 base for V and 1 base for J; bases not matched to a gene: 5. Germline loops: CDR1 SGDLS, CDR2 YYNGEE. Here the CDR3 reads CASSVWGLAGAGTDTQYF. The CDR3 bases are TGTGCCAGCAGCGTATGGGGACTAGCGGGGGCTGGCACAGATACGCAGTATTTT.